This TCR beta chain was profiled in a study of PD-1 blockade in classical Hodgkin lymphoma (dated by TCRdb to 2018 to 2020). For context, the study as a whole: Nivolumab dosing was 3 mg/kg intravenously every 2 weeks, continuing until either disease progression or unacceptable toxicity. The study used CyTOF and TCR beta sequencing to define a peripheral blood immune signature of response to PD-1 blockade in classical Hodgkin lymphoma. Findings and caveats that apply to the study as a whole: Baseline TCR diversity was reported as lower in newly diagnosed patients than in healthy donors, and lower still in relapsed/refractory patients. Trial patients achieving complete response had baseline diversity similar to newly diagnosed patients, whereas partial responders and progressors had significantly lower diversity. Patients starting nivolumab less than 1 year after ASCT had lower diversity and were excluded from later analyses to avoid confounding by immune reconstitution. The study was restricted to a single clinical trial cohort, and the causes of repertoire differences, possibly disease activity or prior therapy, were left undefined. By C4D1, a significant rise was seen in CD4+ TCR diversity but not in CD8+ TCR diversity (p=0.0027 vs p=0.16), and the rise was most apparent among complete responders (p=0.02).

Deletion took 2 bases off V and 5 bases off J, with a span of 9 bases between the germline ends. Per the germline V gene, SGHTA is the CDR1 and FQGNSA is the CDR2. The CDR3 has 13 amino acids, counting the end cysteine and phenylalanine. The kept DNA is CDR3 alone, 39 bases in frame from the first base. According to the study, the label for this sample's time point signals: cycle 1 day 1 (C1D1), immediately before nivolumab initiation. Every trial patient had relapsed after autologous stem cell transplantation, and cohorts A, B and C differed in prior brentuximab vedotin exposure. The trial cohort included 55 to 60 patients with relapsed/refractory classical Hodgkin lymphoma, and each patient had a best overall response of complete response, partial response or progressive disease. In the multi-cohort phase II CheckMate 205 trial, trial patients received single-agent nivolumab. An independent review committee assessed best overall response using the 2007 International Working Group response criteria. Trial PBMCs were collected just before the start of nivolumab (C1D1) and during therapy at cycle 2 day 1 and cycle 4 day 1. Peripheral blood was collected in 8 mL Vacutainer Cell Preparation Tubes, from which PBMCs were isolated by centrifugation and then cryopreserved.

Genomic DNA was isolated using the Qiagen DNeasy kit from unsorted PBMCs as well as from negatively selected CD4+ and CD8+ fractions. TCR beta CDR3 regions were subjected to amplification by immunoSEQ multiplex PCR with primers that anneal to V and J segments. A synthetic immune receptor repertoire was used to minimize amplification bias, and any residual bias was removed computationally once sequencing was done. Concerning the study's data processing: Custom Python scripts were used to quantify repertoire diversity as the Shannon entropy index. Unsorted, CD4+ and CD8+ repertoires were analyzed separately, except in combined analyses where CD4+ and CD8+ sequences were merged in silico. A clone counted as expanded when the clone's frequency after treatment rose at least 2-fold relative to C1D1, and clones undetected at baseline were given a pseudocount of 0.5. Singleton clones were defined as clones with 0 or 1 copy at C1D1, and non-singleton clones were defined as clones with 2 or more copies. Clones expanded in unsorted samples were labelled as CD4+, CD8+ or unknown by matching protein sequences in sorted samples from the same patient. Wilcoxon tests on paired samples were used to test changes in diversity from C1D1 to C4D1. Here the immuneACCESS table is served through TCRdb, limited to in-frame sequences with V and J called. Missing clones are a known gap in these copies; in checked studies unresolved V genes cover under half, and the rest lacks a known reason. V, J and clone size reflect that table, while D and trimming were determined from the DNA. The sample table records 41,000 or so clones; approximately 83% of these occur just once. About a fifth of the sample is held by the ten biggest clonotypes.

Of note for this clone: Its specific antigen is unknown. No qualities accompany the bases; no much larger clone lies one base away.

The source is a human donor with classical Hodgkin lymphoma. The sequence is built from TRBV7-2 and TRBJ1-1, with a tentative D gene TRBD1 over 6 matching bases. The material was peripheral blood mononuclear cells (PBMCs), obtained at baseline. The CDR3 protein sequence reads: CASSLQGPTEAFF. The DNA is TGTGCCAGCAGCTTACAGGGGCCAACTGAAGCTTTCTTT.